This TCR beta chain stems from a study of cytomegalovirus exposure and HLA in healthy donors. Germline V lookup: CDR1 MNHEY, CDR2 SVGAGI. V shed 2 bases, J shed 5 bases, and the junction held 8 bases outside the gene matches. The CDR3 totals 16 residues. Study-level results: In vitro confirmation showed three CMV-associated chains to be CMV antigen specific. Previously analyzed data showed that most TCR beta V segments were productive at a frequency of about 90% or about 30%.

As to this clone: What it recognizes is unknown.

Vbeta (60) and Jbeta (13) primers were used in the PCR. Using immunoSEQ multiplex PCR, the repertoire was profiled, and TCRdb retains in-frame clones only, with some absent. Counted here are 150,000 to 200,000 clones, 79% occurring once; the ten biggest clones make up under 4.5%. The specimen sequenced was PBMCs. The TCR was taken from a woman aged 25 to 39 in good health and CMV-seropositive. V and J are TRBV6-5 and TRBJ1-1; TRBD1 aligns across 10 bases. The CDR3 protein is CASSYLGDRGITEAFF. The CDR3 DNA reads TGTGCCAGCAGTTACCTCGGGGACAGGGGAATTACTGAAGCTTTCTTT.